Listed here are 15 T cell receptor beta chains from one sample, sequenced in a study of cytomegalovirus exposure and HLA in healthy donors. PCR primers comprised 60 Vbeta and 13 Jbeta primers. Repertoires were generated with immunoSEQ multiplex PCR, while TCRdb's copy carries only in-frame clones and drops some. This table has around 150,000 clones, 70% to 80% appearing once. The sample comprised PBMCs. These receptors were taken from a human donor in good health.

The chain links TRBV9 to TRBJ2-1, with D possibly TRBD1 on 5 matching bases. V lost 4 bases and J 4 bases, leaving 18 bases between the germline ends. Germline assignment: CDR1 SGDLS and CDR2 YYNGEE. The CDR3 extends over 16 amino acids. The CDR3 spells CASSPPLRTRYNEQFF. The CDR3 DNA reads TGTGCCAGCAGCCCCCCTTTAAGGACACGATACAATGAGCAGTTCTTC.

The table lists this clone with a few counts. The chain employs TRBV2 and TRBJ1-1, with D possibly TRBD1 on 5 matching bases. The CDR3 sequence is 10 residues long. V was pared by 6 bases and J by 7 bases, with 6 bases between. The germline V gene has CDR1 SNHLY and CDR2 FYNNEI. CDR3 coding DNA: TGTGCCAGCAGGGACATTGAAGCTTTCTTT. This codes for CASRDIEAFF.

The chain couples TRBV5-8 to TRBJ2-7; the match to TRBD1 covers 7 bases. CDR3 length equals 14 residues. V shed 2 bases, J shed 4 bases, and the junction held 6 bases outside the gene matches. The germline V gene encodes CDR1 SGHTS and CDR2 YDEGEE. As DNA, the CDR3 is TGTGCCAGCAGCTTCGTGACAGGGATTTACGAGCAGTACTTC. Protein product: CASSFVTGIYEQYF. Supplemented by reference TRBV5-8 and TRBJ2-7, the full variable domain reads EAGVTQSPTHLIKTRGQQATLRCSPISGHTSVYWYQQALGLGLQFLLWYDEGEERNRGNFPPRFSGRQFPNYSSELNVNALELEDSALYLCASSFVTGIYEQYFGPGTRLTVT.

Comments on this clone: The identical CDR3 is also encoded by other nucleotide sequences in the sample. J is TRBJ2-7 and V is TRBV7-2; D gene uncertain. The CDR3 runs 13 residues. CDR1 and CDR2 from the germline V gene are SGHTA and FQGNSA. Trimming took off 3 bases at V and 0 bases at J, with 6 bases between the two ends. CDR3 amino acids: CASSLPSSYEQYF. The CDR3 region has the DNA TGTGCCAGCAGCTTGCCCAGCTCCTACGAGCAGTACTTC.

The chain employs TRBV9 and TRBJ2-1; perhaps TRBD2 as D (6 bases). The CDR3 is made up of 16 amino acids. V was pared by 0 bases and J by 0 bases, with 10 bases between. From germline, CDR1 is SGDLS and CDR2 YYNGEE. CDR3 bases: TGTGCCAGCAGCGTAGTAGCGGCGAGCTCCTACAATGAGCAGTTCTTC. It codes for CASSVVAASSYNEQFF.

The chain employs TRBV18 and TRBJ1-1; 8 bases fit TRBD1. From germline, CDR1 is KGHSH and CDR2 LQKENI. The CDR3 sequence is 16 residues long. V was pared by 1 base and J by 5 bases, with 9 bases of the junction left unmatched. This chain's CDR3 is CASSPLSQGAGTEAFF. The CDR3 DNA is TGTGCCAGCTCACCACTATCGCAGGGGGCAGGGACTGAAGCTTTCTTT.

The chain recombines TRBV7-2 with TRBJ1-6; 8 nucleotides line up with TRBD1. This CDR3 is built from 14 residues. In germline, CDR1 is SGHTA, CDR2 FQGNSA. Trimming removed 5 bases from V and 7 bases from J; junction bases left unmatched: 4. CDR3 DNA: TGTGCCAGCAGCCCCGGACAGGGCAATTCACCCCTCCACTTT. It yields the protein CASSPGQGNSPLHF.

The chain carries TRBV9 and TRBJ2-5; 8 bases line up with TRBD2. Germline CDR1 and CDR2: SGDLS and YYNGEE. CDR3 length equals 14 residues. Trimming at V came to 2 bases and at J to 4 bases, leaving 4 bases not matched to a gene. The CDR3 nucleotides read TGTGCCAGCAGCGTTTCGGGAGGGACAGAGACCCAGTACTTC. Its protein is CASSVSGGTETQYF. Looking up the rest from reference TRBV9 and TRBJ2-5 gives the full variable domain: DSGVTQTPKHLITATGQRVTLRCSPRSGDLSVYWYQQSLDQGLQFLIQYYNGEERAKGNILERFSAQQFPDLHSELNLSSLELGDSALYFCASSVSGGTETQYFGPGTRLLVL.

This CDR3 is CASSLVSYEQYF. The DNA of the CDR3 is TGCGCCAGCAGCCTCGTATCCTACGAGCAGTACTTC. The chain carries TRBV5-1 and TRBJ2-7; D ambiguous. The germline V and J ends were trimmed by 4 bases and 1 base, with 6 bases remaining between them. Germline loops: CDR1 SGHRS, CDR2 YFSETQ. The CDR3 sequence is 12 residues long.

This clone was recorded a few times. The CDR3 bases are TGTGCCAGCAGCTTATCGGCGGGTCTTCCAGAGACCCAGTACTTC. It specifies CASSLSAGLPETQYF. V gene TRBV13 combines with J gene TRBJ2-5, with D possibly matching TRBD2 (5 bases). Trimming pared 2 bases from V and 4 bases from J, leaving 14 bases between. CDR3 length: 15 amino acids. Germline CDR1 reads PRHDT; CDR2 reads FYEKMQ (reference sequence).

This clone was observed a few times. The V call is TRBV25-1, the J call TRBJ1-1; tentative D call: TRBD1 (5 bases). Germline CDR1 is MGHDK and CDR2 is SYGVNS. The CDR3 sequence is 13 residues long. Deletions cut 6 bases from V and 4 bases from J, with 12 bases between. As DNA, the CDR3 is TGTGCCAGCAGGTCATGGGGGGGCACTGAAGCTTTCTTT. It codes for CASRSWGGTEAFF.

The chain carries TRBV7-7 and TRBJ2-1; TRBD1 matches 9 bases. Germline V gene sequence: CDR1 SSHAT, CDR2 FNYEAQ (reference sequence). The V and J ends lost 0 bases and 6 bases, in that order; junction bases with no gene match: 12. The CDR3 contains 18 residues. As DNA, the CDR3 is TGTGCCAGCAGCTTAGCCCCAGGGAAGGGACAGGGTGTCAATGAGCAGTTCTTC. It specifies CASSLAPGKGQGVNEQFF. The variable domain in full, completed from reference TRBV7-7 and TRBJ2-1, reads GAGVSQSPRYKVTKRGQDVTLRCDPISSHATLYWYQQALGQGPEFLTYFNYEAQPDKSGLPSDRFSAERPEGSISTLTIQRTEQRDSAMYRCASSLAPGKGQGVNEQFFGPGTRLTVL.

The chain recombines TRBV28 with TRBJ1-5, with D tentatively TRBD1 (6 bases). Germline V lookup: CDR1 MDHEN, CDR2 SYDVKM. V was shortened by 3 bases and J by 7 bases, with 16 bases between the two germline ends. The CDR3 runs to 15 residues. CDR3 residues: CASSFGQLWGQPQHF. CDR3 DNA sequence: TGTGCCAGCAGTTTCGGACAGCTTTGGGGGCAGCCCCAGCATTTT.

The chain recombines TRBV4-3 with TRBJ2-7; 13 positions match TRBD2. Germline CDR1 and CDR2: LGHNA and YSLEER. J lost 5 bases, V lost 1 base, and 5 bases had no gene match. The CDR3 runs to 16 residues. The CDR3 sequence: CASSQVVGLAGHEQYF. The CDR3 bases are TGCGCCAGCAGCCAAGTGGTGGGACTAGCGGGACACGAGCAGTACTTC.

This rearrangement joins TRBV5-5 to TRBJ1-5; 8 bases are shared with TRBD1. Trimming removed 4 bases from V and 7 bases from J; junction bases left unmatched: 10. This CDR3 has 15 amino acids. Germline V gene sequence: CDR1 SGHKS, CDR2 YYEKEE (reference sequence). The chain's CDR3 is CASSPWTGTGQPQHF. The CDR3 coding sequence is TGTGCCAGCAGCCCCTGGACAGGGACGGGGCAGCCCCAGCATTTT. Filled out from reference TRBV5-5 and TRBJ1-5, the complete variable domain reads DAGVTQSPTHLIKTRGQQVTLRCSPISGHKSVSWYQQVLGQGPQFIFQYYEKEERGRGNFPDRFSARQFPNYSSELNVNALLLGDSALYLCASSPWTGTGQPQHFGDGTRLSIL.